These 21 T cell receptor beta chains originate from one sample sequenced in a study of T cells in Graves' hyperthyroidism and ophthalmopathy. Template material for amplifying TCR beta CDR3 regions consisted of RNA transcripts. First-round RT-PCR of the TCR CDR3 relied on the HTBI primer set. TCRdb processed the multiplex PCR reads anew with MiXCR; each CDR3 protein has one entry. The table includes 280,000 or so distinct CDR3 sequences, around 15% detected once. The sample consisted of blood. These receptors were collected from a woman between 50 and 59 years old with Graves' hyperthyroidism that later progressed to Graves' ophthalmopathy.

The chain couples TRBV20-1 to TRBJ2-3; D might be TRBD2 (6 bases). This CDR3 spans 14 amino acids. CDR1 is DFQATT and CDR2 is SNEGSKA in the germline V gene (reference sequence). The V gene lost 0 bases and the J gene lost 4 bases, with 11 bases spanning the gap. The CDR3 DNA reads as TGCAGTGCTAGAGAAGGACTAAGCGCAGATACGCAGTATTTT. It encodes CSAREGLSADTQYF.

This clonotype was counted at least ten times. The gene calls are TRBV18 and TRBJ2-5; perhaps TRBD2 as D (6 bases). Germline V gene sequence: CDR1 KGHSH, CDR2 LQKENI. The CDR3 has 14 residues. Trimming cost V 3 bases and J 2 bases, with 10 bases left between them. The CDR3 DNA follows: TGTGCCAGCTCACCTAGCGGAGGGCAAGAGACCCAGTACTTC. Translation: CASSPSGGQETQYF. The variable domain in full, with the rest retrieved from reference TRBV18 and TRBJ2-5, is NAGVMQNPRHLVRRRGQEARLRCSPMKGHSHVYWYRQLPEEGLKFMVYLQKENIIDESGMPKERFSAEFPKEGPSILRIQQVVRGDSAAYFCASSPSGGQETQYFGPGTRLLVL.

This clonotype was seen repeatedly, ten times or more. The rearrangement uses TRBV15 and TRBJ2-5; 14 bases are shared with TRBD2. The CDR3 sequence is 16 residues long. V was clipped by 3 bases and J by 4 bases; unmatched bases: 4. Germline CDR1 reads LNHNV; CDR2 reads YYDKDF (reference sequence). The CDR3 nucleotides read TGTGCCACCAGCAGGGGACTAGCGGGAGTAGGAGAGACCCAGTACTTC. Translating it yields CATSRGLAGVGETQYF.

The sample holds many counts of this clonotype. The V gene is TRBV30, the J gene TRBJ2-5; a possible D gene is TRBD1 (5 bases). Germline CDR1 and CDR2: GTSNPN and SVGIG (reference sequence). The CDR3 is made up of 15 amino acids. V was pared by 1 base and J by 6 bases, with 18 bases between. The CDR3: CAWSDLQGFAQTQYF. The CDR3 DNA reads as TGTGCCTGGAGTGATTTGCAGGGTTTTGCGCAGACCCAGTACTTC.

The J gene is TRBJ2-7, the V gene TRBV7-9, with no clear D. Germline lookup yields CDR1 SEHNR and CDR2 FQNEAQ (reference sequence). This CDR3 comprises 13 residues. V was cut by 2 bases and J by 6 bases, with 11 bases left in between. The CDR3 here is CASSLSQVGEQYF. CDR3 in DNA: TGTGCCAGCAGCTTAAGTCAGGTCGGCGAGCAGTACTTC.

In this sample, this clonotype turned up a few times. The V call is TRBV20-1, the J call TRBJ2-3, with TRBD2 matching 8 bases. There are 13 residues in the CDR3. V gave up 3 bases and J gave up 3 bases; unmatched junction bases: 2. Germline V lookup: CDR1 DFQATT, CDR2 SNEGSKA (reference sequence). The CDR3: CSASGRATDTQYF. CDR3 DNA sequence: TGCAGTGCTAGCGGGAGGGCTACAGATACGCAGTATTTT.

This clonotype has at least ten counts. The rearrangement links TRBV5-4 to TRBJ2-3, with D perhaps matching TRBD2 (5 bases). V lost 4 bases, J lost 2 bases, and 11 bases lay in between. Germline CDR1 is SGHNT and CDR2 is YYREEE (reference sequence). The CDR3 is 14 amino acids. DNA for the CDR3: TGTGCCAGCAGCCCTTTGGAGGTCACAGATACGCAGTATTTT. Translating gives CASSPLEVTDTQYF. The full variable domain, with the rest looked up from reference TRBV5-4 and TRBJ2-3, is ETGVTQSPTHLIKTRGQQVTLRCSSQSGHNTVSWYQQALGQGPQFIFQYYREEENGRGNFPPRFSGLQFPNYSSELNVNALELDDSALYLCASSPLEVTDTQYFGPGTRLTVL.

This clonotype was seen at least ten times. This chain joins TRBV10-2 and TRBJ2-3, with 10 bases identical to TRBD2. Germline CDR1 is WSHSY and CDR2 is SAAADI. Trimming cost V 6 bases and J 4 bases; bases outside gene matches: 4. This CDR3 comprises 14 residues. The CDR3 bases are TGCGCCAGCAGCTGGCTAGCGGGAGCAGATACGCAGTATTTT. It specifies CASSWLAGADTQYF.

This clonotype was recorded many times. In nucleotides, the CDR3 is TGTGCCAGCAGTGCGAGGGGAGCCGAGCAGTACTTC. Translating it yields CASSARGAEQYF. V gene TRBV6-1 combines with J gene TRBJ2-7; D may correspond to TRBD1 or TRBD2 (5 bases each). CDR3 size: 12 residues. Trimming took 4 bases from V and 6 from J, leaving 10 bases between them. The germline gives CDR1 MNHNS, CDR2 SASEGT.

This clonotype was seen repeatedly, ten times or more. The chain combines TRBV6-1 with TRBJ1-1; D not resolved. This CDR3 is 13 amino acids long. In germline, CDR1 is MNHNS, CDR2 SASEGT. The ends were cut back, 7 bases at V and 3 bases at J, with 12 bases in the middle. DNA of the CDR3: TGTGCCAGCATAGAGTCGGGTCACACTGAAGCTTTCTTT. It translates to CASIESGHTEAFF.

The chain links TRBV6-1 to TRBJ2-2; TRBD1 agrees at 12 bases. V gave up 6 bases and J gave up 6 bases; unmatched junction bases: 5. CDR1 and CDR2 from the germline V gene are MNHNS and SASEGT. The CDR3 extends over 15 amino acids. CDR3 loop: CASSSGTGGSGELFF. The DNA for the CDR3 is TGTGCCAGCAGCAGTGGGACAGGGGGCTCCGGGGAGCTGTTTTTT.

The rearrangement joins TRBV19 to TRBJ1-5, with TRBD1 matching over 7 bases. The CDR3 consists of 15 residues. Germline lookup yields CDR1 LNHDA and CDR2 SQIVND (reference sequence). V lost 5 bases, J lost 6 bases, and 10 bases stayed unmatched. CDR3 in amino acids: CASSGDRASGQPQHF. The CDR3 DNA reads as TGTGCCAGTAGTGGAGACAGGGCCTCGGGTCAGCCCCAGCATTTT.

This clonotype has at least ten counts. J is TRBJ1-1 and V is TRBV7-3; the D is unclear. V lost 1 base to trimming and J lost 4 bases, with 10 bases between them. CDR3 length: 14 residues. CDR1 SGHTA and CDR2 FQGTGA come from the germline V gene. DNA for the CDR3: TGTGCCAGCAGCTTAATAGGGTTTGCCACTGAAGCTTTCTTT. Amino acid sequence: CASSLIGFATEAFF.

This clonotype has a count of ten or more. The chain employs TRBV3-1 and TRBJ1-1; 8 nucleotides line up with TRBD1. This CDR3 is 15 amino acids long. The germline V gene has CDR1 LGHDT and CDR2 YNNKEL (reference sequence). CDR3 sequence: CATRKGWQGADEAFF. The CDR3 region has the DNA TGTGCTACACGCAAGGGGTGGCAGGGGGCTGATGAAGCTTTCTTT.

This clonotype was counted at least ten times. This chain links TRBV29-1 with TRBJ2-2, with TRBD2 matching over 14 bases. Germline CDR1 and CDR2: SQVTM and ANQGSEA. V was pared by 7 bases and J by 6 bases, with 22 bases of the junction left unmatched. The CDR3 has 20 amino acids. The DNA for the CDR3 is TGCAGCGCCCTTGATAGGGGACTAGCGGGAGCGACCACCGGGGCCGGGGAGCTGTTTTTT. Encoded protein: CSALDRGLAGATTGAGELFF.

This clonotype was counted a few times. This sequence joins TRBV6-2 or TRBV6-3 and TRBJ1-2; the D is unclear. Looked up from germline, CDR1 is MNHEY and CDR2 is SVGEGT. The CDR3 consists of 12 residues. Trimming pared 4 bases from V and 8 bases from J, leaving 11 bases between. The CDR3, as DNA: TGTGCCAGCAGTTCAAACTCTGGGGGCTACACCTTC. As protein: CASSSNSGGYTF.

This clonotype was seen at least ten times. The rearrangement links TRBV27 to TRBJ2-1; D uncertain. Germline V gene sequence: CDR1 MNHEY, CDR2 SMNVEV (reference sequence). Trimming took off 2 bases at V and 5 bases at J, with 7 bases between the two ends. CDR3 size: 13 residues. The CDR3 sequence: CASSLKPHNEQFF. The CDR3 nucleotides read TGTGCCAGCAGTTTAAAACCTCACAATGAGCAGTTCTTC.

This chain uses TRBV29-1 with TRBJ1-1; D ambiguous. Deletions cut 7 bases from V and 0 bases from J, with 15 bases between. Germline CDR1 is SQVTM and CDR2 is ANQGSEA. The CDR3 loop spans 14 amino acids. The CDR3 loop is CSADNPDLNTEAFF. The CDR3 coding sequence is TGCAGCGCCGACAATCCCGATTTGAACACTGAAGCTTTCTTT.

This clonotype was seen many times. The V gene is TRBV20-1, the J gene TRBJ2-2, with 8 bases that match TRBD1. The CDR3 covers 13 residues. With 4 bases clipped from V and 4 bases from J, the junction kept 2 bases outside the gene matches. Germline CDR1 is DFQATT and CDR2 is SNEGSKA (reference sequence). CDR3: CSATTGGTGELFF. Here the CDR3 DNA reads TGCAGTGCTACCACAGGGGGCACCGGGGAGCTGTTTTTT.

This clonotype was found once. This sequence may be a read error, since a much larger clone differs from it by one base. This chain connects TRBV20-1 to TRBJ1-2; 7 bases map to TRBD1. Looked up from germline, CDR1 is DFQATT and CDR2 is SNEGSKA (reference sequence). The CDR3 runs to 13 residues. CDR3 residues: CSARQGFIYSYTF. The CDR3, as DNA: TGCAGTGCAAGACAGGGATTCATCTATAGCTACACCTTC.

The chain joins TRBV7-8 to TRBJ1-2; D remains unclear. CDR3 length: 11 amino acids. Germline lookup yields CDR1 SGHVS and CDR2 FQNEAQ. The CDR3: CAELEPYGYTF. The DNA of the CDR3 is TGTGCGGAGCTGGAGCCCTATGGCTACACCTTC.